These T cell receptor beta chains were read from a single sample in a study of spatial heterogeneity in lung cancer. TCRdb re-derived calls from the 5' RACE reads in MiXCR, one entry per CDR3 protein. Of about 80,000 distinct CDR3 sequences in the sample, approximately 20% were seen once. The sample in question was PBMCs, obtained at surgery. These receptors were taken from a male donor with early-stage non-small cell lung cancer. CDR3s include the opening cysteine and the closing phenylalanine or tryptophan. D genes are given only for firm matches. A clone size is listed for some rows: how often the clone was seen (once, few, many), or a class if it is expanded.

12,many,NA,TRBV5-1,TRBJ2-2,TGCGCCAGCAGCTTGGAGGCGGACGTGCTGTTTTTT,CASSLEADVLFF
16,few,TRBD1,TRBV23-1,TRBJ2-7,TGCGCCAGCAGTCAATCGACAGGGGCAGGAACCTACGAGCAGTACTTC,CASSQSTGAGTYEQYF
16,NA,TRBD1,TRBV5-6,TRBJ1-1,TGTGCCAGCAGCGGGGACAGGGGAAATCCTAACACTGAAGCTTTCTTT,CASSGDRGNPNTEAFF
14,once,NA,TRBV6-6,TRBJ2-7,TGTGCCAGCAGTTACTCGCCAGGCCTTTACGAGCAGTACTTC,CASSYSPGLYEQYF
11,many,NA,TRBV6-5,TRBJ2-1,TGTGCCAGCAGTTATTTGGATGAGCAGTTCTTC,CASSYLDEQFF
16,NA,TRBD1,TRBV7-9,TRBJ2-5,TGTGCCAGCAGCAGCCGACGGGACAGGGGGCTGGAGACCCAGTACTTC,CASSSRRDRGLETQYF
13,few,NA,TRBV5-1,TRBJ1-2,TGCGCCAGCAGCTCGGACAGCCAGTATGGCTACACCTTC,CASSSDSQYGYTF
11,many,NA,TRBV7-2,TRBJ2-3,TGTGCCAGCAGCTCCACAGATACGCAGTATTTT,CASSSTDTQYF
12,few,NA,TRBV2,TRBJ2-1,TGTGCCAGCAGTGGATCCGGGGGCGCCGAGTTCTTC,CASSGSGGAEFF
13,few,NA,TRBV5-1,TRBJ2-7,TGCGCCAGCAGCGGGGACGGTTCCTACGAGCAGTACTTC,CASSGDGSYEQYF
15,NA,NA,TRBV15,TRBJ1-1,TGTGCCACCAGCAGAGGGCCGGCAGTGAACACTGAAGCTTTCTTT,CATSRGPAVNTEAFF
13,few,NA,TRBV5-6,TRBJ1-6,TGTGCCAGCAGCCAGGACTTCGGTTCACCCCTCCACTTT,CASSQDFGSPLHF
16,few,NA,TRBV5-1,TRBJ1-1,TGCGCCAGCAGCTTGGTAGGGCCACCACAAAACACTGAAGCTTTCTTT,CASSLVGPPQNTEAFF
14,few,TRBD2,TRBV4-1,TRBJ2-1,TGCGCCAGCAGCCAATTCAGCGGGGAGGTATGGAAGTTCTTC,CASSQFSGEVWKFF
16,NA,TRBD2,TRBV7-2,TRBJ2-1,TGTGCCAGCAGCCAGACCGGGACTAGCGGGCAGGGCCGGACGTTCTTC,CASSQTGTSGQGRTFF
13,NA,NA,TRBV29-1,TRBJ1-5,TGCAGCGTAAAACTCGATAGCAATCAGCCCCAGCATTTT,CSVKLDSNQPQHF
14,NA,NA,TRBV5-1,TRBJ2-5,TGCGCCAGCAGCTTGACCGCCCGCGAGGAGACCCAGTACTTC,CASSLTAREETQYF
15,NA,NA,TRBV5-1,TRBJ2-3,TGCGCCAGCAGCTCCCCCTCCCCAGGAGCAGATACGCAGTATTTT,CASSSPSPGADTQYF
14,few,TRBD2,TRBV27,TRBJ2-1,TGTGCCAGCAGTCGACTAGCGGGAGTTAATGAGCAGTTCTTC,CASSRLAGVNEQFF
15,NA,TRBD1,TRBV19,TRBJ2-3,TGTGCCAGTAGTATCCGGCGACAGGGGGGAGATACGCAGTATTTT,CASSIRRQGGDTQYF
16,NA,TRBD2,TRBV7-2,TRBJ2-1,TGTGCCAGCAGCTTAGAGGGGACTAGCGGGGCCAATGAGCAGTTCTTC,CASSLEGTSGANEQFF
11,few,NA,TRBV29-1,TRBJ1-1,TGCAGCGTTGAGGAGGGCAGGGGAGCTTTCTTT,CSVEEGRGAFF
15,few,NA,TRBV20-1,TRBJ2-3,TGCAGTGCTAAATCCCCCTCCGGGAACACAGATACGCAGTATTTT,CSAKSPSGNTDTQYF
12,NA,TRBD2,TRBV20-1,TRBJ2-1,TGCAGTGCTTCGCGGGGGGGGCCTGAGCAGTTCTTC,CSASRGGPEQFF
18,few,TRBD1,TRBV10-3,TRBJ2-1,TGTGCCATCAGGGCGGACAGGGGAACGTACAGCTCCTACAATGAGCAGTTCTTC,CAIRADRGTYSSYNEQFF
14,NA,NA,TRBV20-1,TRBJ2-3,TGCAGTGCTAACCCCGAGGGCAGCACAGATACGCAGTATTTT,CSANPEGSTDTQYF
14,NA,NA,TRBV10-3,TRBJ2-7,TGTGCCACCAGGGCCACCACTGTCTACTACGAGCAGTACTTC,CATRATTVYYEQYF
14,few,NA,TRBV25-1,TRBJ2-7,TGTGCCAGCGGGGGGACAGCCGGCTCCTACGAGCAGTACTTC,CASGGTAGSYEQYF
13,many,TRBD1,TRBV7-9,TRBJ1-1,TGTGCCAGCAGCGCTACAGGGGACACTGAAGCTTTCTTT,CASSATGDTEAFF
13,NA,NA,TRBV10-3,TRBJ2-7,TGTGCCATCAGTGATTCGGCCGACTACGAGCAGTACTTC,CAISDSADYEQYF
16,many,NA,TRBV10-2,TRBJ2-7,TGCGCCAGCAGTAGAGTCCGACTAAGGTTCGGCTACGAGCAGTACTTC,CASSRVRLRFGYEQYF
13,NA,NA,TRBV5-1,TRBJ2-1,TGCGCCAGCAGCTTAGGCTCCTACAATGAGCAGTTCTTC,CASSLGSYNEQFF
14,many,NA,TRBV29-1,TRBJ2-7,TGCAGCGTTGAAGATCGTCAGCGGAGGGACGAGCAGTACTTC,CSVEDRQRRDEQYF
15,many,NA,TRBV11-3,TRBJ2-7,TGTGCCAGCAGCTCGAGAGACAGCCCCAGGGGCGAGCAGTACTTC,CASSSRDSPRGEQYF
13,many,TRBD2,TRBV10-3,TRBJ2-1,TGTGCCATCGGGACTAGCGGGAATAATGAGCAGTTCTTC,CAIGTSGNNEQFF
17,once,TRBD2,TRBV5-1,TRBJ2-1,TGCGCCAGCAGCTTGAGCCCCAACTTACTGGCGGGAGATGAGCAGTTCTTC,CASSLSPNLLAGDEQFF
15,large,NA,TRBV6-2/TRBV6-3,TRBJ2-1,TGTGCCAGCAGCCCGGGACCCAGGTGGTCCAATGAGCAGTTCTTC,CASSPGPRWSNEQFF
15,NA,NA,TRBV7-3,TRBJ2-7,TGTGCCAGCAGCTTAGACTCAGGAAACTACTACGAGCAGTACTTC,CASSLDSGNYYEQYF
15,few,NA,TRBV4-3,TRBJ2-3,TGCGCCAGCAGCGGGTTTCGAGGGAGCACAGATACGCAGTATTTT,CASSGFRGSTDTQYF
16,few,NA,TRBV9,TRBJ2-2,TGTGCCAGCAGCAGAAACAGGGCTGTGGACACCGGGGAGCTGTTTTTT,CASSRNRAVDTGELFF
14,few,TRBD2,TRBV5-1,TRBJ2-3,TGCGCCAGCAGCTTCGGCGGGGGGACAGATACGCAGTATTTT,CASSFGGGTDTQYF
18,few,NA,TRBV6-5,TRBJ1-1,TGTGCCAGCAGTTACTCGATCGGCAGGGCGTTCCGGAACACTGAAGCTTTCTTT,CASSYSIGRAFRNTEAFF
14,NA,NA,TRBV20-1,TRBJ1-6,TGCAGTGCTAGAGCGGGCCAGGAGAATTCACCCCTCCACTTT,CSARAGQENSPLHF
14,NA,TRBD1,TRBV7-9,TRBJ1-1,TGTGCCAGCAGCACGACAGGGGTGAACACTGAAGCTTTCTTT,CASSTTGVNTEAFF
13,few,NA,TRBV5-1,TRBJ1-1,TGCGCCAGCAGGGAGGGGATGGACACTGAAGCTTTCTTT,CASREGMDTEAFF
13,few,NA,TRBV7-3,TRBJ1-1,TGTGCCAGCAGCTTAATGCCGAACACTGAAGCTTTCTTT,CASSLMPNTEAFF
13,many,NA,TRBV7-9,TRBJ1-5,TGTGCCAGCAGCCCCGCATGGAATCAGCCCCAGCATTTT,CASSPAWNQPQHF
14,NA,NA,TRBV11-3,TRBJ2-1,TGTGTCAGCAGCGTCGGGGGATCCTACAATGAGCAGTTCTTC,CVSSVGGSYNEQFF
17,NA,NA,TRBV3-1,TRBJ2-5,TGTGCCAGCAGCCGCCTATTTATGAGACGGCGGCAAGAGACCCAGTACTTC,CASSRLFMRRRQETQYF
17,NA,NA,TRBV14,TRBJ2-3,TGTGCCAGCAGCCAAGGAAGGGATTCAGCGGGCACAGATACGCAGTATTTT,CASSQGRDSAGTDTQYF
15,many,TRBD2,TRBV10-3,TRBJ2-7,TGTGCCATCAGTGAGCCACGGGGGGAAGGGTACGAGCAGTACTTC,CAISEPRGEGYEQYF